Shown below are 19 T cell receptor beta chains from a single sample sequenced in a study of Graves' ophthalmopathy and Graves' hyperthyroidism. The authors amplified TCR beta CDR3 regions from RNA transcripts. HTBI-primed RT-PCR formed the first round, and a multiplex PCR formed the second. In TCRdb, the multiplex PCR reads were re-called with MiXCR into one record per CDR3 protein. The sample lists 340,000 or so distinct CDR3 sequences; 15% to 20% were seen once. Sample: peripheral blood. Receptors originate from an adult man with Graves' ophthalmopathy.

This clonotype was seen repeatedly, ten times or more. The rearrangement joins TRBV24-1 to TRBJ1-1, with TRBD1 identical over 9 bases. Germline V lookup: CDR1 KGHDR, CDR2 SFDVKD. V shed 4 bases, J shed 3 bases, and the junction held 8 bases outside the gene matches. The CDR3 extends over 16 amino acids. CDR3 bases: TGTGCCACCAGTGAACCTGGGACAGGGCTATACACTGAAGCTTTCTTT. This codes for CATSEPGTGLYTEAFF.

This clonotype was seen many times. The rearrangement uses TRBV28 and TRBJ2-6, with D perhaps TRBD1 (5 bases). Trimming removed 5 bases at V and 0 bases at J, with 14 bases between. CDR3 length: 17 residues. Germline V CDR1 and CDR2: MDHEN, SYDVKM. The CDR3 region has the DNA TGTGCCAGCAGTAGGACACTTAAATTCTCTGGGGCCAACGTCCTGACTTTC. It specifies CASSRTLKFSGANVLTF. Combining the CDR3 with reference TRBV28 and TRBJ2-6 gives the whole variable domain DVKVTQSSRYLVKRTGEKVFLECVQDMDHENMFWYRQDPGLGLRLIYFSYDVKMKEKGDIPEGYSVSREKKERFSLILESASTNQTSMYLCASSRTLKFSGANVLTFGAGSRLTVL.

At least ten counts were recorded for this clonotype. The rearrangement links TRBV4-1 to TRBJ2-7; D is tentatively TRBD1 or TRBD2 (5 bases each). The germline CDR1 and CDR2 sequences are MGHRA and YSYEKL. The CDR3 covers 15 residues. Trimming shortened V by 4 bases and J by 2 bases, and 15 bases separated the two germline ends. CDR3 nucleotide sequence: TGCGCCAGCAGCCGAGGGGCGACGGTAACCTACGAGCAGTACTTC. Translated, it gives CASSRGATVTYEQYF.

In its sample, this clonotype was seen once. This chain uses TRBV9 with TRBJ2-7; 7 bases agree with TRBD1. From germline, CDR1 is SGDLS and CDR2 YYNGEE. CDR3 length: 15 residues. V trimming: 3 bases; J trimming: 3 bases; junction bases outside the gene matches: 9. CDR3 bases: TGTGCCAGCAGCGCCGACAGGGCTGGGAACTACGAGCAGTACTTC. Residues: CASSADRAGNYEQYF.

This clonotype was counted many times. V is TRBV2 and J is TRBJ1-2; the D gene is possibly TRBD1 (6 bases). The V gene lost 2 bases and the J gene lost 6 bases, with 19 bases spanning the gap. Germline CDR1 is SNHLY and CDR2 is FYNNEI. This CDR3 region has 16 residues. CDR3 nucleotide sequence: TGTGCCAGCAGTGAATGGGGGGGCGCGGCCGGGGATGGCTACACCTTC. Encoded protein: CASSEWGGAAGDGYTF.

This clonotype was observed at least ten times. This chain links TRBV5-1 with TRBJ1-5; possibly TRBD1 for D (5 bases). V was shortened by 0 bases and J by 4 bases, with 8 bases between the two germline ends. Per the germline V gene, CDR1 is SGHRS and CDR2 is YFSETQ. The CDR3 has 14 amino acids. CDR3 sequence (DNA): TGCGCCAGCAGCTTGGGACAGCTTAATCAGCCCCAGCATTTT. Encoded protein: CASSLGQLNQPQHF.

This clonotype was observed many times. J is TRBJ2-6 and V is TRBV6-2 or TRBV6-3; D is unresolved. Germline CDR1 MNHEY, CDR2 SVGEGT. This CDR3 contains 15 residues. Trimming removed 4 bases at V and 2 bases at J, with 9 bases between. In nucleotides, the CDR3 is TGTGCCAGCAGTTTGCCTGGGACTGGGGCCAACGTCCTGACTTTC. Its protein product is CASSLPGTGANVLTF.

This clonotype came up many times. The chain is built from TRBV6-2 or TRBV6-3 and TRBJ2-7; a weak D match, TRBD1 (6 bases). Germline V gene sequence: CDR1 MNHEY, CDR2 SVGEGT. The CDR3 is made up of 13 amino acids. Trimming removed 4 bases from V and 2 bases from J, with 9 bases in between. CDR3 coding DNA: TGTGCCAGCAGTTGGGGGCCAACCTACGAGCAGTACTTC. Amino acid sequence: CASSWGPTYEQYF.

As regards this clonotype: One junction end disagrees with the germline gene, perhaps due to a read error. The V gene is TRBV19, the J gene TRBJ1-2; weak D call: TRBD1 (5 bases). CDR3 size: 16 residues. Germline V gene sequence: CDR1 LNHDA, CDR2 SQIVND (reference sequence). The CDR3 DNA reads TGTGCCAGCCAAAGTCGGGACGAATTATCGGTCTATGGCTACAACTTC. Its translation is CASQSRDELSVYGYNF.

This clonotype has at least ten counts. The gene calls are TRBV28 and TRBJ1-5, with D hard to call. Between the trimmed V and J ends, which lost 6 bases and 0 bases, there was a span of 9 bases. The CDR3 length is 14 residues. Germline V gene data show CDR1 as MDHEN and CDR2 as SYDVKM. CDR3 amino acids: CASRRLYSNQPQHF. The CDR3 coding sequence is TGTGCCAGCAGGAGGCTTTATAGCAATCAGCCCCAGCATTTT.

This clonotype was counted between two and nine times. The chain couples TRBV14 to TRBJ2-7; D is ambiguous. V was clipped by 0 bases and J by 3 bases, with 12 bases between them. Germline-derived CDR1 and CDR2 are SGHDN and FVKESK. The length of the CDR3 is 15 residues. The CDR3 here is CASSQDPRAYYEQYF. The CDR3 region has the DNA TGTGCCAGCAGCCAAGATCCCCGGGCTTACTACGAGCAGTACTTC. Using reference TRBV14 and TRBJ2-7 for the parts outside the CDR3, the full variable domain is EAGVTQFPSHSVIEKGQTVTLRCDPISGHDNLYWYRRVMGKEIKFLLHFVKESKQDESGMPNNRFLAERTGGTYSTLKVQPAELEDSGVYFCASSQDPRAYYEQYFGPGTRLTVT.

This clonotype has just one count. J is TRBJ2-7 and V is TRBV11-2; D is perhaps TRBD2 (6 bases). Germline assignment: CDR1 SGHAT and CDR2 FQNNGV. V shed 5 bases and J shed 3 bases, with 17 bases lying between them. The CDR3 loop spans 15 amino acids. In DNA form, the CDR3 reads TGTGCCAGCAGCAAAACGGGAGAGAACCACTACGAGCAGTACTTC. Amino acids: CASSKTGENHYEQYF.

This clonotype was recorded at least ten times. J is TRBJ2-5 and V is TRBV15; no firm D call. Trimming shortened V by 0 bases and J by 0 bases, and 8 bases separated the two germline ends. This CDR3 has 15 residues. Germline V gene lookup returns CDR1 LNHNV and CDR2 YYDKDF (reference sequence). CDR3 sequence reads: CATSRDPGYQETQYF. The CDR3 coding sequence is TGTGCCACCAGCAGAGATCCCGGGTACCAAGAGACCCAGTACTTC.

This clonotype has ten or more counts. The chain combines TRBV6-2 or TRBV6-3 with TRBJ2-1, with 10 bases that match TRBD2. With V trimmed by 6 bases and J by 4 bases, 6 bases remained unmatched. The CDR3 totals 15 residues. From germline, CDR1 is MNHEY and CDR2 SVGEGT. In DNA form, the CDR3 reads TGTGCCAGCAGCAAGGCTAGCGGGAGATACAATGAGCAGTTCTTC. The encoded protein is CASSKASGRYNEQFF.

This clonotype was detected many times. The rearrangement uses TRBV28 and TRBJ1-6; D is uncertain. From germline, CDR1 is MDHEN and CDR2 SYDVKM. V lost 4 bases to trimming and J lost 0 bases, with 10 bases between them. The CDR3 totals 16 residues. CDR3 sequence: CASSSRGFSYNSPLHF. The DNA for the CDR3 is TGTGCCAGCAGTTCCCGCGGGTTCTCCTATAATTCACCCCTCCACTTT.

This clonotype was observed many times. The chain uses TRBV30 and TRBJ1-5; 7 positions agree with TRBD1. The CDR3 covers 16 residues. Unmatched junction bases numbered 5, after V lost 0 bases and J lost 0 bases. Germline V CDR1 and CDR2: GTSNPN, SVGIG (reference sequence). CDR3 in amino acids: CAWSVQGPNSNQPQHF. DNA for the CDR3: TGTGCCTGGAGTGTACAGGGGCCAAATAGCAATCAGCCCCAGCATTTT.

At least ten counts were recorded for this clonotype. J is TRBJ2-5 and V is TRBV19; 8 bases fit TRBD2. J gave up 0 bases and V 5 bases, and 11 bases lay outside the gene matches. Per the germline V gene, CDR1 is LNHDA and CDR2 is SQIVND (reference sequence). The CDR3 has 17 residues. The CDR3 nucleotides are TGTGCCAGTAGTCCCCTCCCCCAGCGGGGGTACCAAGAGACCCAGTACTTC. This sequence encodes CASSPLPQRGYQETQYF. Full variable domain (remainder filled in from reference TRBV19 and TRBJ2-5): DGGITQSPKYLFRKEGQNVTLSCEQNLNHDAMYWYRQDPGQGLRLIYYSQIVNDFQKGDIAEGYSVSREKKESFPLTVTSAQKNPTAFYLCASSPLPQRGYQETQYFGPGTRLLVL.

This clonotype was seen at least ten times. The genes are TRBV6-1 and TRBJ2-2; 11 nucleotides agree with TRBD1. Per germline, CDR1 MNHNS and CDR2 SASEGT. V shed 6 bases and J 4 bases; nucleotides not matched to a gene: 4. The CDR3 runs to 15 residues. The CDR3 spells CASRIGQGATGELFF. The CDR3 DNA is TGTGCCAGCAGAATCGGACAGGGGGCCACCGGGGAGCTGTTTTTT.

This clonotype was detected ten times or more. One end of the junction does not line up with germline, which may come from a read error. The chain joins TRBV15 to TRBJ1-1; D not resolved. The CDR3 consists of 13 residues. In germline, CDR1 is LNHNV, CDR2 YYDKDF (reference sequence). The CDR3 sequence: CATGRGARTEAFF. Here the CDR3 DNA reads TGTGCCACCGGCAGAGGTGCGAGGACTGAAGCTTTCTTT.